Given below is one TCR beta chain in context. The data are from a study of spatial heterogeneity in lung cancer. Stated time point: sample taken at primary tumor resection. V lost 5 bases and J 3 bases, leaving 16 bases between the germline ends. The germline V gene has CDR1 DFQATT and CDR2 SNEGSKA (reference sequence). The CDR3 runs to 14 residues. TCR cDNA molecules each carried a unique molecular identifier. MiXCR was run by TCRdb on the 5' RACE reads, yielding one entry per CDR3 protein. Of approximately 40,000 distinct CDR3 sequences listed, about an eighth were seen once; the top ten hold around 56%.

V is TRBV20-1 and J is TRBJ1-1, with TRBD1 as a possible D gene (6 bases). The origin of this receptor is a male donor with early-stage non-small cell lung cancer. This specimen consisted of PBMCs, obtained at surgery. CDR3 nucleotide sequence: TGCAGTGCTCCAGATCGGAGGGGGGACACTGAAGCTTTCTTT. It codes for CSAPDRRGDTEAFF.